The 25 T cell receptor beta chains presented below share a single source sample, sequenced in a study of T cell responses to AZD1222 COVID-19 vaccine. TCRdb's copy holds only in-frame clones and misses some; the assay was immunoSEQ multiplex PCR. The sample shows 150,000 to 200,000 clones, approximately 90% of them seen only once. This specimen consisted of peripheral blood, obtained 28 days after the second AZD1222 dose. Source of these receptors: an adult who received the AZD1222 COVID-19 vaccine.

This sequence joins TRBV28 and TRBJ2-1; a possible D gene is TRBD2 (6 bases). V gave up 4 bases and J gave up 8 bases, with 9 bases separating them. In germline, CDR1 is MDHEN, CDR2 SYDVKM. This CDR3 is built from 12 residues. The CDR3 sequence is CASSSPGDEQFF. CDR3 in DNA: TGTGCCAGCAGTTCGCCGGGGGATGAGCAGTTCTTC.

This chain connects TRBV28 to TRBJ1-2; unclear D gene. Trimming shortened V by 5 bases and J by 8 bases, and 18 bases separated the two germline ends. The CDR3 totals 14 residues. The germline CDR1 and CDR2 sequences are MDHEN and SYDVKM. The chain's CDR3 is CASSADGAPWGYTF. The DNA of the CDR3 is TGTGCCAGCAGTGCGGACGGCGCCCCTTGGGGCTACACCTTC.

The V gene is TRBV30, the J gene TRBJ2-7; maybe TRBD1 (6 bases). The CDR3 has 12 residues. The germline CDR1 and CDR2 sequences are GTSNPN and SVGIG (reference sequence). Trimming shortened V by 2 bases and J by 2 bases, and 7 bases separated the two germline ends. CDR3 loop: CAWSTGTYEQYF. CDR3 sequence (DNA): TGTGCCTGGAGTACAGGGACCTACGAGCAGTACTTC.

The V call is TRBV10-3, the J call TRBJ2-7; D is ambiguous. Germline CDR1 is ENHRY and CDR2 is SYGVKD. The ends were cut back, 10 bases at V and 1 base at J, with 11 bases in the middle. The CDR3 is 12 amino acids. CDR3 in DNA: TGTGCCACCCGGACCCCTTCCTACGAGCAGTACTTC. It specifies CATRTPSYEQYF.

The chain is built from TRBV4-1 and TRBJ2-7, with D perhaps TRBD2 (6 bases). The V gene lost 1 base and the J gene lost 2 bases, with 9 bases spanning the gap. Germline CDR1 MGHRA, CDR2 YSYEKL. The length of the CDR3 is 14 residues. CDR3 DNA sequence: TGCGCCAGCAGCCAAGGCGGGGCTACCTACGAGCAGTACTTC. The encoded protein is CASSQGGATYEQYF.

CDR3 in DNA: TGTGCCAGCAGCACTCAGGGGCCCTTCCAAGAGACCCAGTACTTC. This gives the protein CASSTQGPFQETQYF. The rearrangement links TRBV3-1 (or the pseudogene TRBV3-2) to TRBJ2-5, with a tentative D call TRBD1 (6 bases). V was trimmed by 5 bases and J by 1 base, leaving 14 bases between them. The CDR3 contains 15 residues. Germline values: CDR1 LGHDT, CDR2 YNNKEL (reference sequence).

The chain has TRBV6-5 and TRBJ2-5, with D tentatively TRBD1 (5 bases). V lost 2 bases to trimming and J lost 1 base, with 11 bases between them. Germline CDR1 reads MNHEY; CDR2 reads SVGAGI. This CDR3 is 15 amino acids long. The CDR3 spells CASSYGRGIQETQYF. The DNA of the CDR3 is TGTGCCAGCAGTTACGGAAGGGGCATCCAAGAGACCCAGTACTTC.

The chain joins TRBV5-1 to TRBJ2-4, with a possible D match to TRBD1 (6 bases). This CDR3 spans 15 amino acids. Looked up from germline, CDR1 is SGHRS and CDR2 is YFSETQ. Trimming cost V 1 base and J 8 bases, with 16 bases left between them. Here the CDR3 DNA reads TGCGCCAGCAGCTTGCAGGTTAGGGCAGGGGACATTCAGTACTTC. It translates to CASSLQVRAGDIQYF.

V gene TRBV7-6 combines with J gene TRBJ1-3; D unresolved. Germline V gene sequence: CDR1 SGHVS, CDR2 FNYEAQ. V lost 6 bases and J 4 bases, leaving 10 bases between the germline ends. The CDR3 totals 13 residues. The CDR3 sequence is CASRSGLGNTIYF. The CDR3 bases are TGTGCCAGCAGGTCCGGGTTAGGAAACACCATATATTTT. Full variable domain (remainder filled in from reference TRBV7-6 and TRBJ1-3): GAGVSQSPRYKVTKRGQDVALRCDPISGHVSLYWYRQALGQGPEFLTYFNYEAQQDKSGLPNDRFSAERPEGSISTLTIQRTEQRDSAMYRCASRSGLGNTIYFGEGSWLTVV.

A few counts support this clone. The CDR3: CASNQGCPIQETQYF. The CDR3 DNA is TGTGCCAGCAACCAGGGTTGCCCAATCCAAGAGACCCAGTACTTC. The chain has TRBV21-1 and TRBJ2-5; TRBD1 is the table's D call, not checked against the DNA. TRBV21-1 is annotated as a pseudogene. The CDR3 runs to 15 residues.

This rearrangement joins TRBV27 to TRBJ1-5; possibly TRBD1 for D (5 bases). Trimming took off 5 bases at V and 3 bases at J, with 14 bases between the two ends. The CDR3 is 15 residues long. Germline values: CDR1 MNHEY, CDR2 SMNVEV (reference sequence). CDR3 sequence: CASSRTGLFNQPQHF. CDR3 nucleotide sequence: TGTGCCAGCAGTCGGACGGGGCTTTTCAATCAGCCCCAGCATTTT.

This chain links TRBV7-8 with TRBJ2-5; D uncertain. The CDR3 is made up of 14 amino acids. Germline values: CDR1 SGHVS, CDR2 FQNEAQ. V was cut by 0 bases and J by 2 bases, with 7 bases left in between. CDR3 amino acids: CASSLAWQQETQYF. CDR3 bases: TGTGCCAGCAGCTTAGCCTGGCAGCAAGAGACCCAGTACTTC.

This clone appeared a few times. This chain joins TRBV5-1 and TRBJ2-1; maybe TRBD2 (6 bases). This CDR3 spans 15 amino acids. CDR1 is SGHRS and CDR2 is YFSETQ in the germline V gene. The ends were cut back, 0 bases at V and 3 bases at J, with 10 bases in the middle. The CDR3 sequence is CASSLEGLGYNEQFF. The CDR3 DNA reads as TGCGCCAGCAGCTTGGAGGGACTGGGCTACAATGAGCAGTTCTTC. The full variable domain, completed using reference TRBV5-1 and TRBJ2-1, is KAGVTQTPRYLIKTRGQQVTLSCSPISGHRSVSWYQQTPGQGLQFLFEYFSETQRNKGNFPGRFSGRQFSNSRSEMNVSTLELGDSALYLCASSLEGLGYNEQFFGPGTRLTVL.

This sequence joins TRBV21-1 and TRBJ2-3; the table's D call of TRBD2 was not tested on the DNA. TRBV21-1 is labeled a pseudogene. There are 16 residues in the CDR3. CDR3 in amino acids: CASSDRLAICSDTQYF. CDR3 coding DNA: TGTGCCAGCAGCGACCGACTAGCGATCTGCTCAGATACGCAGTATTTT.

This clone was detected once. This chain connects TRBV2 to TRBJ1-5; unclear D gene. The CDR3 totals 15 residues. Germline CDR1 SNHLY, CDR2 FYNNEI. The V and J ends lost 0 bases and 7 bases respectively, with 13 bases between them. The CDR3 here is CASSEAPRNGQPQHF. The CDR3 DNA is TGTGCCAGCAGTGAAGCCCCCCGGAACGGACAGCCCCAGCATTTT.

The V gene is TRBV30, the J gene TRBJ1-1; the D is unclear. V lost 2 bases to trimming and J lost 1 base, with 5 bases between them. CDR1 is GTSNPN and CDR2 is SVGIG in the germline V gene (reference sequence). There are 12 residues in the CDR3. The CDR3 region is CAWSTQNTEAFF. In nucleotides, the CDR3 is TGTGCCTGGAGTACCCAGAACACTGAAGCTTTCTTT.

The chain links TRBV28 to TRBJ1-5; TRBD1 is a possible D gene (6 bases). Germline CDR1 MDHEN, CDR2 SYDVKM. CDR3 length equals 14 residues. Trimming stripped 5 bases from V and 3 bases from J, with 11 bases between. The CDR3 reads CASSLDRPNQPQHF. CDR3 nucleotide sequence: TGTGCCAGCAGTCTCGACAGGCCCAATCAGCCCCAGCATTTT.

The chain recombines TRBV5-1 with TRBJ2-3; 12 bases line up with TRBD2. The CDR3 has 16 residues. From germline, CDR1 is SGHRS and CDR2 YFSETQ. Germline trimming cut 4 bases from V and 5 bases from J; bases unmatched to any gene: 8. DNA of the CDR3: TGCGCCAGCAGCCTTTGGACTAGCGGGACGGAAGATACGCAGTATTTT. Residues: CASSLWTSGTEDTQYF.

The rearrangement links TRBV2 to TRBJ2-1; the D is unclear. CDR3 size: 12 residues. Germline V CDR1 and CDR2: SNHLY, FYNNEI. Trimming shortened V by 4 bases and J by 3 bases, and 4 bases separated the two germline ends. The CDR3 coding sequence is TGTGCCAGCAGTGCCTACTACAATGAGCAGTTCTTC. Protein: CASSAYYNEQFF.

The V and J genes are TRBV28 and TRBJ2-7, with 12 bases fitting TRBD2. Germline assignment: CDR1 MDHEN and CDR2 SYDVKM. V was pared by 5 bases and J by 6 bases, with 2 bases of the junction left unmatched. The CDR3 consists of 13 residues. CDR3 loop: CASSPGLAGEQYF. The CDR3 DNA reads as TGTGCCAGCAGTCCGGGACTAGCGGGCGAGCAGTACTTC.

DNA for the CDR3: TGTGCCAGTAGACCGGGACAGGGAGGCAATCAGCCCCAGCATTTT. Its translation: CASRPGQGGNQPQHF. The chain has TRBV19 and TRBJ1-5; 9 bases map to TRBD1. This CDR3 has 15 residues. CDR1 and CDR2 from the germline V gene are LNHDA and SQIVND (reference sequence). The V and J ends lost 6 bases and 2 bases, in that order; junction bases with no gene match: 5.

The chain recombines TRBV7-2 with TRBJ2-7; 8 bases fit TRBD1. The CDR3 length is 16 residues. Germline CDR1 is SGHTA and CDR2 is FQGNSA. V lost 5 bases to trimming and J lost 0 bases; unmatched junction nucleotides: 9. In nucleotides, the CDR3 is TGTGCCAGCAGCCCACGGGACAGGCCCTACTCCTACGAGCAGTACTTC. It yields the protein CASSPRDRPYSYEQYF. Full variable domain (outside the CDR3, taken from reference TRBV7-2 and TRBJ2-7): GAGVSQSPSNKVTEKGKDVELRCDPISGHTALYWYRQSLGQGLEFLIYFQGNSAPDKSGLPSDRFSAERTGGSVSTLTIQRTQQEDSAVYLCASSPRDRPYSYEQYFGPGTRLTVT.

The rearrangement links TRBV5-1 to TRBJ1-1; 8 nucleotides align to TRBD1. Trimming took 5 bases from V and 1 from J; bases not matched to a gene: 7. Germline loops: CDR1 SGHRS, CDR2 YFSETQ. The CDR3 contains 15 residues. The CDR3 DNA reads TGCGCCAGCAGGCCCCGGACAGGGACGAACACTGAAGCTTTCTTT. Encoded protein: CASRPRTGTNTEAFF.

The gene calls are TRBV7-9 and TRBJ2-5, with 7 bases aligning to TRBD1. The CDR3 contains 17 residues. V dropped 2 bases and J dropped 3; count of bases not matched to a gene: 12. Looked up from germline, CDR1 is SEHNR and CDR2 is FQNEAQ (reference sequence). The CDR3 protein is CASSLRPIRQGKETQYF. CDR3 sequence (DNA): TGTGCCAGCAGCTTAAGACCTATCCGACAGGGAAAAGAGACCCAGTACTTC. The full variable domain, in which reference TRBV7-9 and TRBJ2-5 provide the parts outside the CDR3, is DTGVSQNPRHKITKRGQNVTFRCDPISEHNRLYWYRQTLGQGPEFLTYFQNEAQLEKSRLLSDRFSAERPKGSFSTLEIQRTEQGDSAMYLCASSLRPIRQGKETQYFGPGTRLLVL.

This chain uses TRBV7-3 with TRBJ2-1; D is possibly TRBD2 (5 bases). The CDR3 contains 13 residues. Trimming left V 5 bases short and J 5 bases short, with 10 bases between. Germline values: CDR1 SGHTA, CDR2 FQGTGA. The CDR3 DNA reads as TGTGCCAGCAGCCGGGAACTTCACAATGAGCAGTTCTTC. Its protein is CASSRELHNEQFF.